This T cell receptor (beta chain) was sequenced during a study of blood T cell repertoires in COVID-19. Study context: Whether acute or convalescent, the COVID-19 samples came from the United States, Italy and Spain. From T cells, B-cell-depleted T cells, or PBMCs came the material, which was cDNA or gDNA.

Per the original data handling: Scientists estimated how many nucleated cells there were by amplifying reference gene primers. Profiled with immunoSEQ multiplex PCR; TCRdb holds only in-frame clones, not every one. V, J and clone size derive from that table, while D and trimming were established from the DNA sequence. Of 150,000 to 160,000 clones listed, approximately 78% are singletons. This clone has more than one count but fewer than ten. V shed 4 bases and J shed 6 bases, with 21 bases lying between them. Germline V gene sequence: CDR1 SGHRS, CDR2 YFSETQ. CDR3 length: 16 amino acids. This receptor was obtained from a man older than 75 with acute or convalescent COVID-19. The sequencing sample was made of peripheral blood. The chain carries TRBV5-1 and TRBJ2-3; D might be TRBD1 (6 bases). CDR3 sequence (DNA): TGCGCCAGCAGCGCCCTCGTCCAGGGGAGACCGGATACGCAGTATTTT. Translation: CASSALVQGRPDTQYF.